This T cell receptor (beta chain) was profiled in a study of neurological immune-mediated disorders. Study outcomes and limitations: Expanded clones shared no CDR3 amino acid sequences across subjects, suggesting private repertoires in all groups.

This clonotype was counted at least ten times. Its specificity is not known. Input was 1 million sorted T cells, either CD4+ or CD8+. Every sequencing run returned over 180 million TCR-beta sequences, which were derived from 15-18 subjects. TCRdb re-called the 5' RACE reads with MiXCR, one entry per CDR3 protein. The data contain about 38,000 distinct CDR3 sequences, roughly 6.9% of them singletons. The trim removed 3 bases at V and 2 bases at J, leaving 8 bases unmatched. CDR3 size: 17 residues. The germline V gene encodes CDR1 DFQATT and CDR2 SNEGSKA (reference sequence). This TCR came from a man in his fifties or sixties in good health. What was sequenced was CD4+ T cells from blood. This rearrangement joins TRBV20-1 to TRBJ1-5, with 12 bases matching TRBD1. The CDR3 nucleotides read TGCAGTGCTAGCTCCGGGACAGGGGGCATTGGCAATCAGCCCCAGCATTTT. Translation: CSASSGTGGIGNQPQHF.